One sample yielded the 4 T cell receptor beta chains listed below, sequenced in a study of T cells in Graves' hyperthyroidism and ophthalmopathy. The TCR beta CDR3 regions underwent amplification using RNA transcripts as the source. The HTBI primer set served for first-round RT-PCR of the TCR CDR3. TCRdb reprocessed the multiplex PCR reads via MiXCR and lists one record per CDR3 protein. The table records around 350,000 distinct CDR3 sequences, approximately 13% of them present only once. The material sequenced was blood. These receptors were collected from a woman between 18 and 30 years old with Graves' hyperthyroidism.

This clonotype was detected ten times or more. CDR3 sequence: CASSSPSTGARGEQYF. The CDR3 DNA is TGTGCCAGCAGTTCCCCTTCGACAGGAGCACGGGGCGAGCAGTACTTC. This chain joins TRBV28 and TRBJ2-7, with a possible D match to TRBD1 (6 bases). Trimming left V 4 bases short and J 6 bases short, with 22 bases between. This CDR3 is 16 amino acids long. CDR1 is MDHEN, CDR2 SYDVKM, per germline.

In regard to this clonotype: A read error may explain this, as a much larger clone is one base away. The chain carries TRBV7-6 and TRBJ2-3; D is ambiguous. V lost 2 bases to trimming and J lost 2 bases, with 11 bases between them. The germline CDR1 and CDR2 sequences are SGHVS and FNYEAQ. The CDR3 is 15 residues long. Written as DNA, the CDR3 is TGTGCCAGCAGCTTACATCCGGGTTTCACAGATACGCAGTATTTT. Its protein is CASSLHPGFTDTQYF.

The sample holds many counts of this clonotype. The chain couples TRBV2 to TRBJ1-3; D remains unclear. Trimming cost V 2 bases and J 0 bases, with 2 bases left between them. Germline V CDR1 and CDR2: SNHLY, FYNNEI. This CDR3 spans 13 amino acids. In nucleotides, the CDR3 is TGTGCCAGCAGTGAAATCTCTGGAAACACCATATATTTT. Its translation: CASSEISGNTIYF.

V usage is TRBV7-3 and J usage is TRBJ2-6, with TRBD1 identical over 7 bases. J was trimmed by 1 base and V by 4 bases; bases with no gene match: 10. The germline V gene has CDR1 SGHTA and CDR2 FQGTGA. The CDR3 is 18 amino acids. CDR3 sequence reads: CASSSNKTGWSGANVLTF. DNA for the CDR3: TGTGCCAGCAGCTCAAACAAGACAGGGTGGTCTGGGGCCAACGTCCTGACTTTC.